These 10 T cell receptor beta chains were all obtained from the same sample, sequenced in a study of cytomegalovirus exposure and HLA in healthy donors. The PCR was carried out with 60 Vbeta primers and 13 Jbeta primers. Assay used: immunoSEQ multiplex PCR; TCRdb lists only in-frame clones, some missing. The data contain under 150,000 clones, around 77% of them seen just once; the ten biggest clones take up less than 5.5%. The specimen sequenced was PBMCs. The receptors stem from a woman aged 25 to 39 in good health and CMV-seropositive.

This clone was recorded once. The gene calls are TRBV19 and TRBJ2-7; 7 positions match TRBD1. This CDR3 has 13 amino acids. The ends lost 6 bases at V and 4 bases at J; junction bases unmatched: 6. Germline V gene sequence: CDR1 LNHDA, CDR2 SQIVND (reference sequence). The CDR3 sequence is CASSRRQGYEQYF. CDR3 DNA sequence: TGTGCCAGTAGCAGAAGACAGGGTTACGAGCAGTACTTC. Together with reference TRBV19 and TRBJ2-7, the CDR3 gives the full variable domain: DGGITQSPKYLFRKEGQNVTLSCEQNLNHDAMYWYRQDPGQGLRLIYYSQIVNDFQKGDIAEGYSVSREKKESFPLTVTSAQKNPTAFYLCASSRRQGYEQYFGPGTRLTVT.

The chain couples TRBV27 to TRBJ2-1; 11 bases map to TRBD2. V dropped 4 bases and J dropped 5; count of bases not matched to a gene: 4. The CDR3 covers 15 residues. CDR1 and CDR2 (germline): MNHEY, SMNVEV (reference sequence). CDR3 loop: CASSWALAGDNEQFF. The CDR3 region has the DNA TGTGCCAGCAGTTGGGCACTAGCGGGGGACAATGAGCAGTTCTTC.

This sequence joins TRBV5-1 and TRBJ2-3, with TRBD2 as a possible D gene (5 bases). This CDR3 has 15 amino acids. The germline V and J ends were trimmed by 4 bases and 4 bases, with 16 bases remaining between them. The V gene's germline CDR1 is SGHRS and CDR2 YFSETQ. This CDR3 reads CASSAEGRKADTQYF. Here the CDR3 DNA reads TGCGCCAGCAGCGCCGAGGGCCGGAAAGCAGATACGCAGTATTTT.

The V and J genes are TRBV29-1 and TRBJ2-2; tentative D call: TRBD1 (6 bases). Germline CDR1 is SQVTM and CDR2 is ANQGSEA. V lost 6 bases and J lost 8, with 22 bases in between. CDR3 size: 15 residues. This CDR3 reads CSVGTGSFVSGELFF. CDR3 DNA sequence: TGCAGCGTGGGTACAGGGAGTTTTGTTTCGGGGGAGCTGTTTTTT.

The rearrangement uses TRBV6-1 and TRBJ2-3; TRBD1 matches at 8 bases. This CDR3 is built from 17 residues. V was clipped by 4 bases and J by 2 bases; unmatched bases: 11. The germline CDR1 and CDR2 sequences are MNHNS and SASEGT. The CDR3 coding sequence is TGTGCCAGCAGTGCCCTCTGGGGACAGGAGTACACAGATACGCAGTATTTT. Residues: CASSALWGQEYTDTQYF.

V usage is TRBV21-1 and J usage is TRBJ1-1. TRBV21-1 is given as a pseudogene. This CDR3 is built from 15 residues. The CDR3 here is CASGLRPTPNTEAFF. The CDR3 DNA is TGTGCCAGCGGACTAAGGCCAACTCCGAACACTGAAGCTTTCTTT.

The J gene is TRBJ2-7, the V gene TRBV21-1; the table gives TRBD1 as D, unverified against the DNA. TRBV21-1 is flagged as a pseudogene. The CDR3 is 13 residues long. The CDR3 nucleotides read TGTGCCAGCGTACAGGGGGAATACCACGAGCAGTACTTC. Translated, it gives CASVQGEYHEQYF.

This clone has just a few counts. J is TRBJ2-7 and V is TRBV7-9; 10 bases map to TRBD2. Trimming took 4 bases from V and 3 from J; bases not matched to a gene: 3. The germline V gene encodes CDR1 SEHNR and CDR2 FQNEAQ (reference sequence). The CDR3 runs 14 residues. The CDR3 spells CASSSLAGGYEQYF. CDR3 sequence (DNA): TGTGCCAGCAGCTCCTTAGCGGGAGGCTACGAGCAGTACTTC.

The chain links TRBV7-9 to TRBJ2-5; 7 bases align to TRBD1. V dropped 5 bases and J dropped 2; count of bases not matched to a gene: 11. The germline CDR1 and CDR2 sequences are SEHNR and FQNEAQ (reference sequence). The CDR3 has 16 residues. In DNA, the CDR3 is TGTGCCAGCAGCCTCCCCCGAGCGACAGGGCAAGAGACCCAGTACTTC. It encodes CASSLPRATGQETQYF.

This sequence joins TRBV5-1 and TRBJ2-1; the D is unclear. Trimming left V 2 bases short and J 5 bases short, with 8 bases between. Germline V gene sequence: CDR1 SGHRS, CDR2 YFSETQ. The CDR3 length is 13 residues. The CDR3 DNA reads TGCGCCAGCAGCTTCCCCCAAAACAATGAGCAGTTCTTC. It yields the protein CASSFPQNNEQFF.